This T cell receptor (beta chain) is from a study of T cells in Graves' hyperthyroidism and ophthalmopathy. Study-wide results and caveats: Ophthalmopathy could be told apart from stable hyperthyroidism with a 13 V-J model.

TCR beta CDR3 regions were amplified from RNA. The primer set for the first-round RT-PCR of the TCR CDR3 was HTBI. In TCRdb, the multiplex PCR reads were re-called with MiXCR into one record per CDR3 protein. The sample shows about 400,000 distinct CDR3 sequences, more than 13% of them seen only once. This clonotype was seen repeatedly, ten times or more. Its antigen remains unidentified. Patients with ophthalmopathy all had a Clinical Activity Score of at least 3, a NOSPECS grade of at least 4 and duration under 3 months. The study left out patients who had uncontrolled infection, other autoimmune disease, pregnancy or lactation. This clonotype originated in a man in his fifties or sixties with Graves' ophthalmopathy. Sequencing used blood.

The CDR3 loop is CASSQEWDTDTQYF. CDR3 nucleotides: TGTGCCAGCAGCCAAGAGTGGGACACAGATACGCAGTATTTT. V and J are TRBV3-1 and TRBJ2-3; D is unclear. The V and J ends lost 0 bases and 2 bases respectively, with 6 bases between them. Germline loops: CDR1 LGHDT, CDR2 YNNKEL (reference sequence). This CDR3 spans 14 amino acids.